The 9 T cell receptor beta chains listed next were all sequenced from one sample in a study of CD8 T cells in Susac syndrome (dated by TCRdb to the late 2010s). The receptor library was made with the immunoSEQ multiplex PCR assay. RNA was extracted with the RNeasy kit and roughly 0.5 to 1 ug was reverse transcribed using random hexamers. TCRdb reanalyzed the raw reads on its own, using fastp at Q25 for trimming and MiXCR for clone calling, and kept in-frame beta chains. Rows merge per CDR3 protein into single entries with the most common DNA and genes. A total of 77,000 or so distinct CDR3 sequences appear in this sample, under 95% of them only once. The ten largest make up about 0.52% of the sample. Sequencing was done on a sample of CD4+ T cells from PBMCs. The receptors shown here come from a human donor with Susac syndrome.

The CDR3 DNA sequence: TGTGCCAGTAGTATAGGACTAGCAAGCAATGAGCAGTTCTTC. It codes for CASSIGLASNEQFF. The chain employs TRBV19 and TRBJ2-1; 7 bases agree with TRBD2. The CDR3 totals 14 residues. Germline CDR1 reads LNHDA; CDR2 reads SQIVND (reference sequence). V dropped 1 base and J dropped 6; count of bases not matched to a gene: 3.

The V and J genes are TRBV28 and TRBJ2-3; D uncertain. Germline V gene data show CDR1 as MDHEN and CDR2 as SYDVKM. The V end was cut by 8 bases, the J end by 3 bases, with 6 bases between. The length of the CDR3 is 11 residues. CDR3 bases: TGTGCCAGCTTAGAGACAGATACGCAGTATTTT. Encoded protein: CASLETDTQYF.

The gene calls are TRBV20-1 and TRBJ1-3; 8 bases align to TRBD1. The CDR3 length is 11 residues. Per the germline V gene, CDR1 is DFQATT and CDR2 is SNEGSKA (reference sequence). V lost 7 bases and J lost 7; bases outside the gene matches: 3. CDR3 protein: CSVHRGNTIYF. The CDR3 DNA reads as TGCAGTGTACACAGGGGGAACACCATATATTTT.

The genes are TRBV20-1 and TRBJ1-5; 8 bases align to TRBD1. CDR3 size: 16 residues. After removal of 4 bases from V and 0 bases from J, the junction contained 8 bases not matched to a gene. Germline values: CDR1 DFQATT, CDR2 SNEGSKA (reference sequence). CDR3 in amino acids: CSATDRGRGSNQPQHF. CDR3 sequence (DNA): TGCAGTGCTACTGACAGGGGTCGGGGTAGCAATCAGCCCCAGCATTTT.

This clonotype was picked up one time. The chain employs TRBV14 and TRBJ2-5; the match to TRBD2 covers 7 bases. The CDR3 covers 13 residues. J lost 10 bases, V lost 2 bases, and 7 bases had no gene match. CDR1 is SGHDN, CDR2 FVKESK, per germline. The CDR3 bases are TGTGCCAGCAGCCAACAACGGGAGGCAGGCCAGTACTTC. The encoded protein is CASSQQREAGQYF.

Only one count was recorded for this clonotype. V gene TRBV7-9 combines with J gene TRBJ2-7; weak D call: TRBD2 (5 bases). The CDR3 is 16 residues long. Trimming removed 1 base from V and 2 bases from J, with 15 bases in between. The germline V gene has CDR1 SEHNR and CDR2 FQNEAQ (reference sequence). Here the CDR3 reads CASSLVPGSLPYEQYF. The CDR3 DNA follows: TGTGCCAGCAGCTTAGTGCCGGGGAGCTTACCCTACGAGCAGTACTTC.

The chain joins TRBV20-1 to TRBJ2-2; TRBD2 is a possible D gene (7 bases). CDR1 is DFQATT, CDR2 SNEGSKA, per germline (reference sequence). V lost 5 bases to trimming and J lost 0 bases, with 16 bases between them. The CDR3 length is 16 residues. The CDR3 DNA reads as TGCAGTGCTCCTCCCGGGGGGCTCGCGAACACCGGGGAGCTGTTTTTT. Amino acid sequence: CSAPPGGLANTGELFF.

This chain connects TRBV23-1 to TRBJ2-1, with D perhaps given as TRBD1 or TRBD2 (6 bases each). TRBV23-1 is an open reading frame whose function is uncertain. The CDR3 loop spans 17 amino acids. Trimming stripped 0 bases from V and 4 bases from J, with 16 bases between. CDR3 region: CASSQSGGPLPYNEQFF. CDR3 in DNA: TGCGCCAGCAGTCAATCCGGGGGCCCTTTACCATACAATGAGCAGTTCTTC.

CDR3 DNA sequence: TGCAGTGCAGCAGCCCCACAGGGCATTCAGTACTTC. This translates into CSAAAPQGIQYF. This rearrangement joins TRBV20-1 to TRBJ2-4, with a possible D match to TRBD1 (6 bases). Germline V gene data show CDR1 as DFQATT and CDR2 as SNEGSKA (reference sequence). The CDR3 sequence is 12 residues long. The V gene lost 6 bases and the J gene lost 9 bases, with 15 bases spanning the gap.